This T cell receptor beta chain was captured in a study of Ad26.COV2.S vaccination and SARS-CoV-2 variants. Here immunoSEQ multiplex PCR was the method, and the copy in TCRdb shows in-frame clones only, minus some. This repertoire shows about 480,000 clones, around 88% found once; its top ten account for more than 10%. CDR1 and CDR2 (germline): MNHNS, SASEGT. The CDR3 is 13 amino acids. With 2 bases removed from V and 6 bases from J, the gap between germline ends came to 11 bases. Treatment defined: roughly 20 received Ad26.COV2.S at low or high dose, single or two shots; about five received placebo; per-sample allocation not given. Sampling was performed 63 days after the first vaccine or placebo injection.

The V and J genes are TRBV6-1 and TRBJ2-7, with a tentative D call TRBD2 (7 bases). The sample here was peripheral blood, taken in a trial of Ad26.COV2.S vaccine versus placebo. The source is a person between 18 and 60 years old who received the Ad26.COV2.S COVID-19 vaccine or a placebo. This CDR3 reads CASSELRGGEQYF. The DNA for the CDR3 is TGTGCCAGCAGTGAACTAAGGGGGGGCGAGCAGTACTTC.